These T cell receptor beta chains were read from a single sample in a study of T cell changes during pregnancy in multiple sclerosis. Produced via immunoSEQ multiplex PCR; TCRdb's table is partial and in-frame only. The sample includes tens of thousands of clones, approximately 96% of them seen just once. The sample consisted of CD8+ T cells from peripheral blood mononuclear cells, taken after pregnancy. The receptor source for this set is a female donor with multiple sclerosis, enrolled in a pregnancy study. Both conserved end residues are part of each CDR3. D genes are given only for firm matches. Part of the rows lack a size; the others show once, few, many or a class for expanded clones.

size: .
V: TRBV10-1
D: .
length: 13
J: TRBJ1-1
DNA: TGCGCCAGCAGTGAGTTTTGTCGGACTGAAGCTTTCTTT
CDR3: CASSEFCRTEAFF

size: .
V: TRBV28
D: .
length: 15
J: TRBJ2-7
DNA: TGTGCCAGCAGTACGACTCAGGACAGTGCCTACGAGCAGTACTTC
CDR3: CASSTTQDSAYEQYF

size: .
V: TRBV27
D: .
length: 14
J: TRBJ2-7
DNA: TGTGCCAGCAGTTCCCGGGGAAACCCCTACGAGCAGTACTTC
CDR3: CASSSRGNPYEQYF

size: .
V: TRBV11-1
D: .
length: 14
J: TRBJ2-1
DNA: TGTGCCAGCAGCCCCCGGGATTACTGGTTTGAGCAGTTCTTC
CDR3: CASSPRDYWFEQFF

size: .
V: TRBV7-9
D: TRBD1
length: 13
J: TRBJ1-4
DNA: TGTGCCGGCGGGGGACAGGGCAACGAAAAACTGTTTTTT
CDR3: CAGGGQGNEKLFF

size: .
V: TRBV7-2
D: .
length: 16
J: TRBJ1-5
DNA: TGTGCCAGCAGCTTAACCTGGCCGAGGCCGGATCAGCCCCAGCATTTT
CDR3: CASSLTWPRPDQPQHF

size: .
V: TRBV27
D: TRBD2
length: 16
J: TRBJ2-7
DNA: TGTGCCAGCAGTTTATCGCCAAGCGGGAGGGTAGACGAGCAGTACTTC
CDR3: CASSLSPSGRVDEQYF

size: .
V: TRBV19
D: .
length: 11
J: TRBJ1-4
DNA: TGTGCCAGTACCCTCAACGGGGAACTGTTTTTT
CDR3: CASTLNGELFF

size: .
V: TRBV10-3
D: TRBD1
length: 13
J: TRBJ1-2
DNA: TGTGCCGCGAGGACAGGATCGAACTATGGCTACACCTTC
CDR3: CAARTGSNYGYTF

size: .
V: TRBV6-1
D: TRBD1
length: 14
J: TRBJ1-1
DNA: TGTGCCAGCAGCCTAATGACAGGGCCCACTGAAGCTTTCTTT
CDR3: CASSLMTGPTEAFF

size: .
V: TRBV27
D: TRBD1
length: 14
J: TRBJ1-5
DNA: TGTGCCAGCAGCCAAGGACAGGGCAGTCAGCCCCAGCATTTT
CDR3: CASSQGQGSQPQHF

size: .
V: TRBV25-1
D: TRBD2
length: 14
J: TRBJ2-5
DNA: TGTGCCAGCACTCCAGCGGGGTGGGGGGAGACCCAGTACTTC
CDR3: CASTPAGWGETQYF

size: .
V: TRBV4-3
D: TRBD1
length: 14
J: TRBJ2-1
DNA: TGCGCCAGCAGCCAAGACAGGGGGACGGGTGAGCAGTTCTTC
CDR3: CASSQDRGTGEQFF

size: .
V: TRBV28
D: TRBD2
length: 15
J: TRBJ2-3
DNA: TGTGCCAGCAGCCGACTAGCGCCCGGGACAGATACGCAGTATTTT
CDR3: CASSRLAPGTDTQYF

size: .
V: TRBV7-6
D: TRBD1
length: 15
J: TRBJ1-5
DNA: TGTGCCAGCAGCTTTGACAGGGGGCCGGGTCAGCCCCAGCATTTT
CDR3: CASSFDRGPGQPQHF

size: .
V: TRBV5-6
D: TRBD1
length: 15
J: TRBJ2-7
DNA: TGTGCCAGCAGCGGGGGACAGGGGGGGTCCTACGAGCAGTACTTC
CDR3: CASSGGQGGSYEQYF

size: .
V: TRBV10-1
D: TRBD1
length: 14
J: TRBJ2-7
DNA: TGCGCCAGCCTCGGGACAGGGCCCTCCTACGAGCAGTACTTC
CDR3: CASLGTGPSYEQYF

size: .
V: TRBV19
D: .
length: 14
J: TRBJ1-2
DNA: TGTGCCAGTAGTCTAAGGACCGGGATCTATGGCTACACCTTC
CDR3: CASSLRTGIYGYTF

size: .
V: TRBV5-4
D: .
length: 14
J: TRBJ2-1
DNA: TGTGCCAGCAGCGGGCCAAACTCCTACAATGAGCAGTTCTTC
CDR3: CASSGPNSYNEQFF

size: .
V: TRBV30
D: TRBD1
length: 15
J: TRBJ2-1
DNA: TGTGCCTGGAGTTTTGGGACAGGGAAGTACAATGAGCAGTTCTTC
CDR3: CAWSFGTGKYNEQFF

size: .
V: TRBV27
D: .
length: 12
J: TRBJ2-3
DNA: TGTGCCAGCAGTCCCGTGGGGGGTACGCAGTATTTT
CDR3: CASSPVGGTQYF

size: .
V: TRBV27
D: TRBD1
length: 15
J: TRBJ1-1
DNA: TGTGCCAGCAGTTCCGAGACAGGGGCGATCACTGAAGCTTTCTTT
CDR3: CASSSETGAITEAFF

size: .
V: TRBV5-4
D: TRBD1
length: 14
J: TRBJ1-2
DNA: TGTGCCAGCAGTTCCGACAGGGGATTTTATGGCTACACCTTC
CDR3: CASSSDRGFYGYTF

size: .
V: TRBV2
D: .
length: 13
J: TRBJ2-1
DNA: TGTGCCAGCAGGCCGGGACTTTACAATGAGCAGTTCTTC
CDR3: CASRPGLYNEQFF

size: .
V: TRBV10-3
D: TRBD2
length: 13
J: TRBJ2-1
DNA: TGTGCCATCAGTGAGGGACTAGCGGGAGAACAGTTCTTC
CDR3: CAISEGLAGEQFF

size: .
V: TRBV7-9
D: TRBD1
length: 14
J: TRBJ2-7
DNA: TGTGCCAGCAGCTTAGGGGACAGCTCCTACGAGCAGTACTTC
CDR3: CASSLGDSSYEQYF

size: .
V: TRBV5-1
D: .
length: 14
J: TRBJ2-3
DNA: TGCGCCAGCAGCTTGGTAACCCCAGCAGATACGCAGTATTTT
CDR3: CASSLVTPADTQYF

size: once
V: TRBV7-9
D: TRBD2
length: 19
J: TRBJ2-7
DNA: TGTGCCAGCAGCTTAGCGGAGGAGGGAGGGCCTAGTTCCCCCTACGAGCAGTACTTC
CDR3: CASSLAEEGGPSSPYEQYF

size: .
V: TRBV6-1
D: .
length: 15
J: TRBJ1-4
DNA: TGTGCCAGCAGTGAACCAGGGTTTCCAATACAAGAACTGTTTTTT
CDR3: CASSEPGFPIQELFF

size: .
V: TRBV7-9
D: .
length: 13
J: TRBJ2-2
DNA: TGTGCCATCCCGGGTCTGAACACCGGGGAGCTGTTTTTT
CDR3: CAIPGLNTGELFF

size: .
V: TRBV6-5
D: TRBD1
length: 12
J: TRBJ2-7
DNA: TGTGCCTCCGGGACAGCTGAGATCGAGCAGTACTTC
CDR3: CASGTAEIEQYF

size: .
V: TRBV28
D: TRBD2
length: 16
J: TRBJ2-1
DNA: TGTGCCAGCATCCAATTTCTAGCGGGATCATACAATGAGCAGTTCTTC
CDR3: CASIQFLAGSYNEQFF

size: once
V: TRBV5-6
D: TRBD2
length: 15
J: TRBJ2-5
DNA: TGTGCCAGCAGCTTAAGGCGGGAGGGCCCCGAGACCCAGTACTTC
CDR3: CASSLRREGPETQYF